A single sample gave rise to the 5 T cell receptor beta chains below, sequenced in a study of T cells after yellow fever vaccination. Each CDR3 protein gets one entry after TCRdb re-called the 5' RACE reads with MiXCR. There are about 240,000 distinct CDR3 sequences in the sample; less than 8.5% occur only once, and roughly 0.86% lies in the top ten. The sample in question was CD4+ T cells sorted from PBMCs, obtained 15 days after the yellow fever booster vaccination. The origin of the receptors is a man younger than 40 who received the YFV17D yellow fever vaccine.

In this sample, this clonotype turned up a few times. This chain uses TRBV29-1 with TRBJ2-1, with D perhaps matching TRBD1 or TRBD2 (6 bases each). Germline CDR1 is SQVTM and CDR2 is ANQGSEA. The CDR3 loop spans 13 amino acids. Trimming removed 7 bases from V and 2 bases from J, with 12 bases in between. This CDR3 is CSAGAPAYNEQFF. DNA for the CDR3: TGCAGCGCGGGGGCTCCAGCCTACAATGAGCAGTTCTTC.

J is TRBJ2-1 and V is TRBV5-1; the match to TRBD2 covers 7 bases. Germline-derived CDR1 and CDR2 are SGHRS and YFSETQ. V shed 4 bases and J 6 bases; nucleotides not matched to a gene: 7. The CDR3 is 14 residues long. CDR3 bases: TGCGCCAGCAGCAACAGCGGGGTTGGCAATGAGCAGTTCTTC. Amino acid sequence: CASSNSGVGNEQFF.

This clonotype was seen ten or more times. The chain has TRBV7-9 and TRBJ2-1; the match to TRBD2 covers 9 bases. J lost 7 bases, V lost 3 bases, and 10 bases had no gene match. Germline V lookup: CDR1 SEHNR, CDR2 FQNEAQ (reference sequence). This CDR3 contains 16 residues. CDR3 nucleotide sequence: TGTGCCAGCAGCTTGCAACGCGGGAGGGCAGGAAATGAGCAGTTCTTC. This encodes CASSLQRGRAGNEQFF.

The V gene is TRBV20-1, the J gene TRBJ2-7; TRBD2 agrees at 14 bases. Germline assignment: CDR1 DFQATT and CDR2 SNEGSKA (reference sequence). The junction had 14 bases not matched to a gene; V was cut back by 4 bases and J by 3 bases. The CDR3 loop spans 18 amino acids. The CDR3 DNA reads TGCAGTGCTATGACTAGCGGGAGGGCGAGACAGGGGTTCTACGAGCAGTACTTC. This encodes CSAMTSGRARQGFYEQYF.

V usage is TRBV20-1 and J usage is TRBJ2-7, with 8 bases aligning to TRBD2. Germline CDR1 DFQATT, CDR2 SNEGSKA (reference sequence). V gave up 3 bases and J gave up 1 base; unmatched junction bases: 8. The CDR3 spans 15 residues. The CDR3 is CSASGGGQQSYEQYF. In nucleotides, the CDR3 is TGCAGTGCTAGCGGCGGGGGGCAGCAATCCTACGAGCAGTACTTC.